This entry lists 10 T cell receptor beta chains sequenced from one sample in a study of CD8+CD57+ T cells in acquired aplastic anemia. Sequencing involved patients with CD8+CD57+ cell expansion previously shown by flow cytometry. The use of genomic DNA as template underpinned the TCR beta VDJ and CDR3 profiling. MiXCR, applied by TCRdb to the reads, yields one record per CDR3 protein. The table lists some 170,000 distinct CDR3 sequences, roughly 43% of them singletons. Sequenced: sorted CD4+, CD8+, or CD8+CD57+ T cells (not recorded which) from PBMCs. The receptors here all came from a human donor with aplastic anemia.

This clonotype was seen ten or more times. In nucleotides, the CDR3 is TGTGCCAGTAGTATAGTCCCGGGACTAGCTGAGACCCAGTACTTC. Its protein product is CASSIVPGLAETQYF. The chain carries TRBV19 and TRBJ2-5, with 9 bases aligning to TRBD2. The CDR3 has 15 residues. The ends lost 1 base at V and 5 bases at J; junction bases unmatched: 5. Germline assignment: CDR1 LNHDA and CDR2 SQIVND (reference sequence).

A note on this clonotype: This may arise from a read error, as a much more abundant clone is one base away. The chain has TRBV7-9 and TRBJ2-4; D is undetermined. Looked up from germline, CDR1 is SEHNR and CDR2 is FQNEAQ (reference sequence). V was clipped by 2 bases and J by 4 bases, with 6 bases between them. The length of the CDR3 is 13 residues. In nucleotides, the CDR3 is TGTGCCAGCAGCTTACTCGGTAAAAACATTCAGTACTTC. Its protein product is CASSLLGKNIQYF.

For this clonotype: This could be a read error, since a much larger clone is one nucleotide away. The gene calls are TRBV12-3 or TRBV12-4 and TRBJ2-1, with 9 positions matching TRBD2. This CDR3 has 15 amino acids. The V gene end was trimmed by 5 bases and the J gene end by 13 bases; junction bases not matched to a gene: 15. The CDR3 is CASSRSGGTQETQFF. The CDR3, as DNA: TGTGCCAGCAGTCGTAGCGGGGGAACTCAAGAGACCCAGTTCTTC.

The chain couples TRBV29-1 to TRBJ2-7, with D possibly TRBD1 on 6 matching bases. There are 13 residues in the CDR3. Trimming cost V 1 base and J 3 bases, with 10 bases left between them. The germline gives CDR1 SQVTM, CDR2 ANQGSEA. CDR3 sequence (DNA): TGCAGCGTTGAAGGCAGGGGATTCTACGAGCAGTACTTC. It yields the protein CSVEGRGFYEQYF.

This clonotype was seen repeatedly, ten times or more. This chain's CDR3 is CSARVLPGTGEQYF. The CDR3 DNA follows: TGCAGTGCTAGAGTCCTCCCGGGGACTGGCGAGCAGTACTTC. The V call is TRBV20-1, the J call TRBJ2-7; possible D gene TRBD2, 6 bases. The V and J ends lost 1 base and 6 bases respectively, with 16 bases between them. CDR1 DFQATT and CDR2 SNEGSKA come from the germline V gene (reference sequence). This CDR3 has 14 amino acids.

The chain combines TRBV7-9 with TRBJ2-7; 8 bases are a match to TRBD1. V trimming: 8 bases; J trimming: 1 base; junction bases outside the gene matches: 7. The CDR3 totals 14 residues. Per the germline V gene, CDR1 is SEHNR and CDR2 is FQNEAQ (reference sequence). The CDR3: CASGPRTGSYEQYF. The CDR3 DNA reads as TGTGCCAGCGGCCCTAGGACAGGGTCCTACGAGCAGTACTTC.

For this clonotype: This may be a read error: a much more frequent sequence differs by one nucleotide. This chain joins TRBV11-1 and TRBJ1-3; D is perhaps TRBD1 (6 bases). The CDR3 has 15 residues. The germline V gene has CDR1 SGHAT and CDR2 FQDESV (reference sequence). The CDR3 nucleotides read TGTGCCGGCAGCGTCTTGGGGGCCCCCGGAAACACCATATATTTT. Translation gives CAGSVLGAPGNTIYF.

This clonotype was observed at least ten times. V is TRBV6-1 and J is TRBJ1-6, with D uncertain. This CDR3 contains 14 residues. CDR1 MNHNS and CDR2 SASEGT come from the germline V gene. V dropped 5 bases and J dropped 9 bases, with 14 bases sitting between them. The CDR3 sequence is CASSTKRLGSPLHF. The CDR3 bases are TGTGCCAGCAGTACGAAAAGATTAGGTTCACCCCTCCACTTT.

The V and J genes are TRBV6-2 or TRBV6-3 and TRBJ2-1; D assignment may be TRBD1 or TRBD2 (5 bases each). The CDR3 is 17 residues long. The V and J ends lost 4 bases and 0 bases respectively, with 16 bases between them. Germline V gene lookup returns CDR1 MNHEY and CDR2 SVGEGT. Written as DNA, the CDR3 is TGTGCCAGCAGTTCCTCCGGGACGGCGAGCTCCTACAATGAGCAGTTCTTC. Translating gives CASSSSGTASSYNEQFF.

The chain has TRBV19 and TRBJ2-2; weak D call: TRBD2 (6 bases). Germline-derived CDR1 and CDR2 are LNHDA and SQIVND (reference sequence). This CDR3 contains 15 residues. Deletions cut 4 bases from V and 0 bases from J, with 9 bases between. CDR3 in amino acids: CASSTRDSNTGELFF. CDR3 in DNA: TGTGCCAGTAGTACGAGGGACTCGAACACCGGGGAGCTGTTTTTT.